Below, one TCR beta chain is given with its context. The data stem from a study of CD8+ T cells in alopecia areata. Study at large: Treatment of the treated patients consisted of oral tofacitinib, 5 to 10 mg twice daily. Using the percentage of affected scalp area, treated patients' severity was scored.

Germline V gene sequence: CDR1 SGDLS, CDR2 YYNGEE. Trimming pared 0 bases from V and 4 bases from J, leaving 12 bases between. CDR3 length equals 15 residues. Following RNA extraction, reverse transcription yielded cDNA that acted as the sequencing template. Using immunoSEQ multiplex PCR, the repertoire was profiled, and TCRdb retains in-frame clones only, with some absent. This table holds about 200,000 clones, around two fifths found once. This sample's treatment: oral pan-JAK inhibitor, 5-10 mg twice daily. The investigators collected lesional scalp punch biopsies and peripheral blood from alopecia areata patients.

The V and J genes are TRBV9 and TRBJ2-3, with D unclear. The origin of this receptor is a human donor with alopecia areata. Sequenced here: CD4+ T cells sorted from blood, sampled between weeks 30 and 35, from a patient treated with tofacitinib. CDR3 nucleotide sequence: TGTGCCAGCAGCGTAGAAGGCACCCGGGCAGATACGCAGTATTTT. Protein: CASSVEGTRADTQYF. Looking up the rest from reference TRBV9 and TRBJ2-3 gives the full variable domain: DSGVTQTPKHLITATGQRVTLRCSPRSGDLSVYWYQQSLDQGLQFLIQYYNGEERAKGNILERFSAQQFPDLHSELNLSSLELGDSALYFCASSVEGTRADTQYFGPGTRLTVL.